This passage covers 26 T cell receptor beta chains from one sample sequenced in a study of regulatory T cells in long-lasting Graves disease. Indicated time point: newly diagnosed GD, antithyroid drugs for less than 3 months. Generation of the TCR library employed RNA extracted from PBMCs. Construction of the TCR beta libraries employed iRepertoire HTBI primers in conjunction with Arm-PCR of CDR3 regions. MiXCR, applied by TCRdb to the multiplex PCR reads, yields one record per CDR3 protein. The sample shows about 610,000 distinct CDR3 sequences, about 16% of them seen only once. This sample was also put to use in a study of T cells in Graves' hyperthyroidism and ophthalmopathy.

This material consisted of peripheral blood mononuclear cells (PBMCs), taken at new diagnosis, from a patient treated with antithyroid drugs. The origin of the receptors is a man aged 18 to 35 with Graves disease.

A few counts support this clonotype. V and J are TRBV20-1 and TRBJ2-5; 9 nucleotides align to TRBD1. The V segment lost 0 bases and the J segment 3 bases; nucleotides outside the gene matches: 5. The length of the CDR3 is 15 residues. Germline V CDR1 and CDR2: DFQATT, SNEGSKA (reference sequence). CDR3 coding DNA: TGCAGTGCTAGAGATGGGGACAGGGAGAAAGAGACCCAGTACTTC. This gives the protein CSARDGDREKETQYF.

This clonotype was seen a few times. The CDR3 nucleotides read TGTGCCAGCACTTGGACAGGGGGTTTAATCTATAATTCACCCCTCCACTTT. It specifies CASTWTGGLIYNSPLHF. The chain joins TRBV2 to TRBJ1-6; 10 nucleotides align to TRBD1. This CDR3 has 17 residues. The junction had 9 bases not matched to a gene; V was cut back by 7 bases and J by 3 bases. In germline, CDR1 is SNHLY, CDR2 FYNNEI.

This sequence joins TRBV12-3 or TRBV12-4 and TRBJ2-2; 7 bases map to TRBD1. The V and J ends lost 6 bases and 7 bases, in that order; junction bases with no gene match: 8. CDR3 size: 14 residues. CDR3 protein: CASSSTGLDGELFF. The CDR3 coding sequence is TGTGCCAGCAGCTCGACAGGGTTGGACGGGGAGCTGTTTTTT.

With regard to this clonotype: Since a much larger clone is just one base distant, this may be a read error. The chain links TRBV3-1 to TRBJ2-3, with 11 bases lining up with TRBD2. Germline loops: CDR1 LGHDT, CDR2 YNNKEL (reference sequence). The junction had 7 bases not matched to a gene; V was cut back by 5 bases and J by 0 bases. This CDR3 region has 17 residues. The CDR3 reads CASSTTTSGGSTDTQYF. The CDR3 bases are TGTGCCAGCAGCACTACAACTAGCGGGGGAAGCACAGATACGCAGTATTTT.

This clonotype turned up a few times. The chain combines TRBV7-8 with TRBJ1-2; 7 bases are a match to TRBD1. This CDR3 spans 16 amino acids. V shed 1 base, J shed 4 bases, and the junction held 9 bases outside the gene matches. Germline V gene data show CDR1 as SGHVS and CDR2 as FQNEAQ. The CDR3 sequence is CASSLGSGQVSYGYTF. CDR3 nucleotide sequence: TGTGCCAGCAGCTTAGGGTCCGGACAGGTTTCCTATGGCTACACCTTC. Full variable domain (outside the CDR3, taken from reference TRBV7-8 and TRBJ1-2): GAGVSQSPRYKVAKRGQDVALRCDPISGHVSLFWYQQALGQGPEFLTYFQNEAQLDKSGLPSDRFFAERPEGSVSTLKIQRTQQEDSAVYLCASSLGSGQVSYGYTFGSGTRLTVV.

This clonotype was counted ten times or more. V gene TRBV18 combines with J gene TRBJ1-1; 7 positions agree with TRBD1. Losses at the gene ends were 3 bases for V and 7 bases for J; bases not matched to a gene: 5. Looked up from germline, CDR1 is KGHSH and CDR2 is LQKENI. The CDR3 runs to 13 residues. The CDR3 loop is CASSPGTEIEAFF. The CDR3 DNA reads TGTGCCAGCTCACCCGGGACAGAAATTGAAGCTTTCTTT.

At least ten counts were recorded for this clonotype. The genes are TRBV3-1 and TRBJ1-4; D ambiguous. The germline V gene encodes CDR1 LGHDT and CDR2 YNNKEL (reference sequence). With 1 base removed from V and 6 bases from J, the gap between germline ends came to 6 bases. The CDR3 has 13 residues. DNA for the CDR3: TGTGCCAGCAGCCAAGTGCAGGATGAAAAACTGTTTTTT. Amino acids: CASSQVQDEKLFF.

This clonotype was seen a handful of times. The CDR3 loop reads CASSVGDSGRGTDTQYF. In DNA form, the CDR3 reads TGTGCCAGCAGCGTAGGGGATAGCGGGAGAGGCACAGATACGCAGTATTTT. The J gene is TRBJ2-3, the V gene TRBV9, with 9 bases identical to TRBD2. Trimming removed 0 bases from V and 1 base from J; junction bases left unmatched: 6. Germline CDR1 reads SGDLS; CDR2 reads YYNGEE. The CDR3 runs 17 residues. Using reference TRBV9 and TRBJ2-3 for the parts outside the CDR3, the full variable domain is DSGVTQTPKHLITATGQRVTLRCSPRSGDLSVYWYQQSLDQGLQFLIQYYNGEERAKGNILERFSAQQFPDLHSELNLSSLELGDSALYFCASSVGDSGRGTDTQYFGPGTRLTVL.

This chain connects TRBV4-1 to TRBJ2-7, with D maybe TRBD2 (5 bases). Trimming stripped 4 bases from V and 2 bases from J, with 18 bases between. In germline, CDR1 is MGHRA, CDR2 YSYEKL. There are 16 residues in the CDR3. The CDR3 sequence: CASSPPIRGPTYEQYF. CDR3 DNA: TGCGCCAGCAGCCCCCCCATTCGCGGGCCGACCTACGAGCAGTACTTC.

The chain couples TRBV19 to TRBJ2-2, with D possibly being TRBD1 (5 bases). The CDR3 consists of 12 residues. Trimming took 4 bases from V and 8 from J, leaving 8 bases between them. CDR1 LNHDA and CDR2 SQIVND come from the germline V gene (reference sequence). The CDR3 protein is CASSTGRGELFF. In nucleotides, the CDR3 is TGTGCCAGTAGTACAGGGCGAGGGGAGCTGTTTTTT.

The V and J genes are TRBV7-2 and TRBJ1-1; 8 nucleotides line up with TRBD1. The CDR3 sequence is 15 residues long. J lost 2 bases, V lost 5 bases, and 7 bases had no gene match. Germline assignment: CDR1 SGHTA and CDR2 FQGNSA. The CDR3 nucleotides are TGTGCCAGCAGCATCCAGGGGGCAAGAAACACTGAAGCTTTCTTT. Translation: CASSIQGARNTEAFF. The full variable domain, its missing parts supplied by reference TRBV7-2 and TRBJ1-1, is GAGVSQSPSNKVTEKGKDVELRCDPISGHTALYWYRQSLGQGLEFLIYFQGNSAPDKSGLPSDRFSAERTGGSVSTLTIQRTQQEDSAVYLCASSIQGARNTEAFFGQGTRLTVV.

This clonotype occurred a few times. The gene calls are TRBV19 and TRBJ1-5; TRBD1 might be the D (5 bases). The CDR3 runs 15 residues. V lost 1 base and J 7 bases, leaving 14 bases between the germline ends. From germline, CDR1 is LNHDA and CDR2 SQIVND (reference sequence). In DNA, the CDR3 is TGTGCCAGTAGTATAGGCGCAGGGCAAGGACAGCCCCAGCATTTT. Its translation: CASSIGAGQGQPQHF.

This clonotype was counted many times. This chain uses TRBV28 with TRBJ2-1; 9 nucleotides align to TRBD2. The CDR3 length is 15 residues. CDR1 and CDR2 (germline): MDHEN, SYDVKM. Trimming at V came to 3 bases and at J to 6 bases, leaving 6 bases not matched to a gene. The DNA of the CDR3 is TGTGCCAGCAGTTTCCGGACTAGCGTCATCAATGAGCAGTTCTTC. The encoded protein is CASSFRTSVINEQFF.

The CDR3 loop reads CASIWTRLNTEAFF. DNA of the CDR3: TGTGCCAGCATTTGGACACGGTTGAACACTGAAGCTTTCTTT. This chain connects TRBV2 to TRBJ1-1, with D possibly matching TRBD1 (5 bases). Trimming shortened V by 7 bases and J by 0 bases, and 12 bases separated the two germline ends. The CDR3 has 14 residues. Germline loops: CDR1 SNHLY, CDR2 FYNNEI.

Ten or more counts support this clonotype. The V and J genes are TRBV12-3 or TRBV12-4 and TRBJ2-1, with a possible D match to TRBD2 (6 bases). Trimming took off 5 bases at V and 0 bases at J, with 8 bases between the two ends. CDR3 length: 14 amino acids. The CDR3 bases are TGTGCCAGCAGTCCGGGAGTCTCCTACAATGAGCAGTTCTTC. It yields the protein CASSPGVSYNEQFF.

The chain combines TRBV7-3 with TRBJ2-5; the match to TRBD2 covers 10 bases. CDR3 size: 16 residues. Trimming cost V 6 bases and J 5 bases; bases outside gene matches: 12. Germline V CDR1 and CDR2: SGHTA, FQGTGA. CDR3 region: CASSPGTSVREETQYF. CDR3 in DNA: TGTGCCAGCAGTCCCGGGACTAGCGTCCGGGAGGAGACCCAGTACTTC.

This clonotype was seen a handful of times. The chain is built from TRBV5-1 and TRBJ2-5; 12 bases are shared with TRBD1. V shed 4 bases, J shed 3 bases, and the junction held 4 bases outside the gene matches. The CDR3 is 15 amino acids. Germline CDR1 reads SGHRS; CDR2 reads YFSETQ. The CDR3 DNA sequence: TGCGCCAGCAGCCCCGGGACAGGGGGCAAAGAGACCCAGTACTTC. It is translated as CASSPGTGGKETQYF. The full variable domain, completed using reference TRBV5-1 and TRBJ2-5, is KAGVTQTPRYLIKTRGQQVTLSCSPISGHRSVSWYQQTPGQGLQFLFEYFSETQRNKGNFPGRFSGRQFSNSRSEMNVSTLELGDSALYLCASSPGTGGKETQYFGPGTRLLVL.

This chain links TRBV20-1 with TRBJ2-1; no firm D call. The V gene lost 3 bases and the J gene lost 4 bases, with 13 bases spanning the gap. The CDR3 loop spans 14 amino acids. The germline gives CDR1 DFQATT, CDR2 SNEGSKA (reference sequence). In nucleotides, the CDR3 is TGCAGTGCTAGGGCCCTATCCGCTTACAATGAGCAGTTCTTC. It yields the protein CSARALSAYNEQFF.

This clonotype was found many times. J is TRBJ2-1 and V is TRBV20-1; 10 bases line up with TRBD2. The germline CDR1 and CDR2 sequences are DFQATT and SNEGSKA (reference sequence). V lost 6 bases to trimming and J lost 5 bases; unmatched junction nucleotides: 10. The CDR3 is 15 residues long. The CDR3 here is CSAYPLAGKNNEQFF. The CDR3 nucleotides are TGCAGTGCCTACCCACTAGCGGGAAAGAACAATGAGCAGTTCTTC.

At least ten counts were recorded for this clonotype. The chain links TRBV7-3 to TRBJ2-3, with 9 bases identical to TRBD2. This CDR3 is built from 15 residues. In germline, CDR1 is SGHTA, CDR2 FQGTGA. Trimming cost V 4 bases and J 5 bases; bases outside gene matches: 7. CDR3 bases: TGTGCCAGCAGCTCGACGGGCGGGAGGGGAGATACGCAGTATTTT. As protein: CASSSTGGRGDTQYF.

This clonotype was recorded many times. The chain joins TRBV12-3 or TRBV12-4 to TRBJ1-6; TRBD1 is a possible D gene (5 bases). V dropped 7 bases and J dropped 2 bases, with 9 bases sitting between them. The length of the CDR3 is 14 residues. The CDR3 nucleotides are TGTGCCAGCACCCGGGGCACCTATAATTCACCCCTCCACTTT. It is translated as CASTRGTYNSPLHF.

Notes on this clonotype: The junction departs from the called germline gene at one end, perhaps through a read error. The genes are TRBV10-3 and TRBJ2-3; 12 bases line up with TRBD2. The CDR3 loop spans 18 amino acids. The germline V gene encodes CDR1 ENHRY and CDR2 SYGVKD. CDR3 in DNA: TGTGCCAGCAGTTACTCTTCGGGACTAGCGGGCCCCCGAGATACGCAGTATTTT. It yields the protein CASSYSSGLAGPRDTQYF.

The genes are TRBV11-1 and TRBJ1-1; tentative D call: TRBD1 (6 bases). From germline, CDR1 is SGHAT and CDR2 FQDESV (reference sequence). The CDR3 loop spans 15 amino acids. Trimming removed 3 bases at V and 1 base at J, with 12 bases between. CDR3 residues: CASSLSPQGNTEAFF. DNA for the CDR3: TGTGCCAGCAGCTTGTCCCCACAGGGGAACACTGAAGCTTTCTTT.

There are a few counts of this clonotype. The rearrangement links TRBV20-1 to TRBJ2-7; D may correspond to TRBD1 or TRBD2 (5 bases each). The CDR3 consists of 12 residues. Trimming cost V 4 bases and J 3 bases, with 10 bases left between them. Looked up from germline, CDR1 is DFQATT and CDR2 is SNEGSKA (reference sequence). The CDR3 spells CSATRGDYEQYF. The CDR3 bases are TGCAGTGCTACCCGGGGCGACTACGAGCAGTACTTC.

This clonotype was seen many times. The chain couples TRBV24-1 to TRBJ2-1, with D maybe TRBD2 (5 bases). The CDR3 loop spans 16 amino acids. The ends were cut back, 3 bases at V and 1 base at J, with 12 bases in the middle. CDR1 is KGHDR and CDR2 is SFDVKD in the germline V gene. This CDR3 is CATSDAGLGSYNEQFF. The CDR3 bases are TGTGCCACCAGTGATGCCGGACTGGGTTCCTACAATGAGCAGTTCTTC.

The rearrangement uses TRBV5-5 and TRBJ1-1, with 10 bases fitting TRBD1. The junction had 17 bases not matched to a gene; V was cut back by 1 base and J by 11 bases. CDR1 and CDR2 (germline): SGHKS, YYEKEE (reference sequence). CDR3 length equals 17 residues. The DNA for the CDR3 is TGTGCCAGCAGCTTGTCGGGACGTGGGGACAGGGGACTGTGGGCTTTCTTT. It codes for CASSLSGRGDRGLWAFF.